This TCR beta chain was identified during a study of blood T cells in healthy people across ages. V dropped 1 base and J dropped 4 bases, with 9 bases sitting between them. CDR1 SGHRS and CDR2 YFSETQ come from the germline V gene. The CDR3 has 13 amino acids. Ten or more counts support this clonotype. Its specificity is not known. Study-wide results and limits: Per-million-T-cell TCR beta diversity fell roughly linearly with age. Researchers judged that diversity estimates from one million T cells fell short of true values.

The authors ran a second PCR of about 6 to 11 cycles using a sample-barcoded 5' primer and a J-beta primer mix. TCRdb re-analysed the 5' RACE reads in MiXCR, keeping a single row per CDR3 protein. The sample records 1.5 million to 2 million distinct CDR3 sequences, 25% to 30% being singletons. The receptor's source is a young woman in good health. The chain joins TRBV5-1 to TRBJ2-7, with TRBD1 as a possible D gene (6 bases). Sequenced material: blood. The CDR3 bases are TGCGCCAGCAGCTTGTACAGGGAATACGAGCAGTACTTC. Translating gives CASSLYREYEQYF. Combining the CDR3 with reference TRBV5-1 and TRBJ2-7 gives the whole variable domain KAGVTQTPRYLIKTRGQQVTLSCSPISGHRSVSWYQQTPGQGLQFLFEYFSETQRNKGNFPGRFSGRQFSNSRSEMNVSTLELGDSALYLCASSLYREYEQYFGPGTRLTVT.